This TCR beta chain was sequenced during a study of T cell responses to AZD1222 COVID-19 vaccine. Study observations and caveats: Sampled repertoires all dated from after the peak T cell response.

Using immunoSEQ multiplex PCR, the repertoire was profiled, and TCRdb retains in-frame clones only, with some absent. Here the sample spans 140,000 to 150,000 clones, around four fifths being singletons. Comment on this clone: What it binds is not known.

Per the germline V gene, CDR1 is ENHRY and CDR2 is SYGVKD. The CDR3 consists of 14 residues. V lost 6 bases, J lost 7 bases, and 5 bases stayed unmatched. The sequence came from an adult in good health. This rearrangement joins TRBV10-3 to TRBJ1-6; TRBD1 agrees at 8 bases. The sample consisted of peripheral blood, taken on day 0 of MenACWY control vaccination. CDR3 nucleotide sequence: TGTGCCATCAGCCGACAGGGGATCAATTCACCCCTCCACTTT. Its protein is CAISRQGINSPLHF.